Listed here is a single T cell receptor beta chain. This entry is derived from a study of cytomegalovirus exposure and HLA in healthy donors. Vbeta (60) and Jbeta (13) primers were used in the PCR. Libraries were prepared by immunoSEQ multiplex PCR; TCRdb keeps only in-frame clonotypes and omits some of them. The table lists 100,000 to 150,000 clones, 73% of them singletons. Germline V gene data show CDR1 as SQVTM and CDR2 as ANQGSEA. CDR3 size: 15 residues. V was clipped by 8 bases and J by 5 bases, with 22 bases between them. This clonotype was sampled from a man between 60 and 75 years old in good health and CMV-seropositive. The sequenced sample consisted of PBMCs. The chain is built from TRBV29-1 and TRBJ2-1, with D possibly matching TRBD1 (6 bases). CDR3 DNA: TGCAGCACCCATACAGGGCGAACCGCTGACAATGAGCAGTTCTTC. Translated: CSTHTGRTADNEQFF.